A selection of T cell receptor beta chains follows, all from one sample in a study of response to subunit inactivated influenza vaccine. TCRdb passed the RT-PCR reads through MiXCR, listing each CDR3 protein once. The data contain about 570,000 distinct CDR3 sequences, approximately 10% of them singletons. The sample was also reused in another study, on T cells expressing NK-cell markers.

The sequencing here drew on PBMCs from blood, taken on the day of vaccination. The receptors derive from a man aged 45-60 years who received an inactivated influenza vaccine. CDR3s leave out the opening cysteine and the closing phenylalanine or tryptophan. The order of the fields is V gene, J gene, clone size, CDR3 protein. Where a row states a size, it is once, few, many or the class of an expanded clone; other rows omit it.

TRBV6-5,TRBJ2-1,many,ASMREQF
TRBV12-3/TRBV12-4,TRBJ1-4,many,ASSSTGPNEKLF
TRBV4-1,TRBJ1-6,NA,ASSSSSGYNSPLH
TRBV7-6,TRBJ2-2,NA,ASIRHPRGANTGELF
TRBV4-3,TRBJ2-1,few,ASSQGTRTYNEQF
TRBV6-2/TRBV6-3,TRBJ2-5,few,ASSYDLVPETQY
TRBV20-1,TRBJ2-5,NA,SARAPGQLQETQY
TRBV20-1,TRBJ1-6,few,SAREGQYNSPLH
TRBV28,TRBJ2-7,NA,ASSFLYRTTSYEQY
TRBV18,TRBJ2-1,NA,ASSPRDRGFYNEQF
TRBV6-2/TRBV6-3,TRBJ2-5,NA,ASTRTAEETQY
TRBV20-1,TRBJ2-7,NA,SASPGGLYEQY
TRBV29-1,TRBJ2-2,NA,SVERGTGELF
TRBV4-3,TRBJ2-3,few,ASSQETGDTQY
TRBV7-6,TRBJ2-1,few,ASSLAAGSRYEQF
TRBV30,TRBJ2-1,NA,AWRIYGDEQF
TRBV12-3/TRBV12-4,TRBJ2-7,NA,ASLGGSGEQY
TRBV15,TRBJ2-7,few,ATSRDMREQY
TRBV6-5,TRBJ2-1,NA,ASSSGLAGIFTYNEQF
TRBV5-5,TRBJ1-4,many,ASSFGTVNEKLF
TRBV6-2/TRBV6-3,TRBJ2-3,many,ASSRTGSTDTQY
TRBV20-1,TRBJ2-2,many,SARDRGELF
TRBV5-6,TRBJ2-7,NA,ASSPALRTDLSYEQY
TRBV12-3/TRBV12-4,TRBJ1-5,NA,ASSTFPSNQPQH
TRBV29-1,TRBJ2-2,NA,SVEDLPVGPYGTGELF
TRBV7-8,TRBJ2-5,few,ASSLGPGRSDQETQY
TRBV20-1,TRBJ2-7,NA,SAHSRGTYEQY
TRBV12-3/TRBV12-4,TRBJ1-1,NA,ASSLGPGEALNTEAF
TRBV7-8,TRBJ2-3,few,ASSHRTYDTQY
TRBV29-1,TRBJ2-5,few,SAAPYGLETQY
TRBV29-1,TRBJ2-7,NA,SVAGAREQY
TRBV5-1,TRBJ2-5,NA,ASSRGSGRGETQY
TRBV20-1,TRBJ1-1,NA,SGGEVVF
TRBV24-1,TRBJ2-3,NA,ATSDPLAGTSTDTQY
TRBV20-1,TRBJ2-7,NA,SARENSRDPRSYEQY
TRBV20-1,TRBJ2-3,NA,SATGSGGDTDTQY
TRBV5-1,TRBJ2-1,few,ASSFSGTSGTAFDEQF
TRBV12-3/TRBV12-4,TRBJ2-5,few,ASSPDGQGAVETQY
TRBV9,TRBJ2-3,few,ASSALPGQGADTQY
TRBV11-1,TRBJ2-7,many,ASTPGQGPYEQY
TRBV9,TRBJ2-1,NA,ASSFSGTSGANEQF
TRBV29-1,TRBJ2-7,NA,SVGVSGYEQY
TRBV28,TRBJ2-7,medium-sized,ASTHPASYEQY
TRBV18,TRBJ2-1,NA,ASSPPGDSDQF
TRBV11-2,TRBJ2-1,few,ASSLGATLDEQF
TRBV12-3/TRBV12-4,TRBJ2-7,NA,ASSLGQQGRTYEQY
TRBV10-3,TRBJ2-7,NA,AIRRGETTGEQY
TRBV3-1,TRBJ2-1,few,ASNRGTGVYNEQF
TRBV12-3/TRBV12-4,TRBJ2-1,few,ASSLALSSGQF
TRBV11-2,TRBJ2-4,few,ASSQDSPGGKNIQY
TRBV6-1,TRBJ1-4,few,ASSLTGAGEKLF
TRBV6-2/TRBV6-3,TRBJ2-1,NA,ASSYSLAGANEQF
TRBV12-3/TRBV12-4,TRBJ2-1,few,ASSSTLPGGWSEQF